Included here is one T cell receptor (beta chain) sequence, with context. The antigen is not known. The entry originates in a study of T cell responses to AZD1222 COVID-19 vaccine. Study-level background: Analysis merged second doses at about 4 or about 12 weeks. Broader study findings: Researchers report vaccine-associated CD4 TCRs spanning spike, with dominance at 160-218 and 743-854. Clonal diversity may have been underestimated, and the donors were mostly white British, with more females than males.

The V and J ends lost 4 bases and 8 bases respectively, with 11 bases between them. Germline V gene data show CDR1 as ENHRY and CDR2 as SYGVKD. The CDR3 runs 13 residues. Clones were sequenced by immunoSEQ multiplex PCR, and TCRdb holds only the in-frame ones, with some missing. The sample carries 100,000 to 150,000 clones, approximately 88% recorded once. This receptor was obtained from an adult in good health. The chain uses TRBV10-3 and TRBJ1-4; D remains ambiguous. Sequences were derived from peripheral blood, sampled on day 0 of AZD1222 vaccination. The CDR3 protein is CAISGPGREKLFF. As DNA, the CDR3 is TGTGCCATCAGTGGCCCCGGGAGGGAAAAACTGTTTTTT.